This record looks at one T cell receptor beta chain sequence and its context. The TCRbeta library incorporated unique molecular identifiers. One entry per CDR3 protein results from TCRdb running MiXCR on the PCR reads. The sample includes 360,000 or so distinct CDR3 sequences, roughly 22% of them seen just once. These data originate in a study of T-cell reconstitution after alpha-beta-depleted transplantation in children. V lost 5 bases and J 6 bases, leaving 5 bases between the germline ends. CDR3 length equals 12 residues. This specimen consisted of PBMCs from the stem cell graft donor, obtained from the stem cell graft. This TCR came from a human donor who donated a stem cell graft to a child with acute myeloid leukemia. The gene calls are TRBV12-3 or TRBV12-4 and TRBJ1-6, with unresolved D. The CDR3 here is CASSRSNSPLHF. The CDR3 DNA reads TGTGCCAGCAGTCGAAGTAATTCACCCCTCCACTTT.